These T cell receptor beta chains were read from a single sample in a study of blood T cell repertoires in COVID-19. Profiling relied on immunoSEQ multiplex PCR, and the TCRdb table lists in-frame clones only, not all of them. The table shows under 150,000 clones, with more than 75% occurring only once. What was sequenced was peripheral blood. These receptors originate from a man aged 55 to 70 with COVID-19, enrolled during active disease. Both conserved end residues are part of each CDR3. Fields, in order: clone size, J gene, D gene, V gene, CDR3 protein, CDR3 DNA. A D gene is named only where the DNA matches it firmly. The size field is filled for only some rows; it gives once, few, many or a size class.

clone_size: -; j_call: TRBJ2-2; d_call: -; v_call: TRBV7-3; cdr3_aa: CASSFSHRSGELFF; cdr3_nt: TGTGCCAGCAGCTTTTCCCACAGATCCGGGGAGCTGTTTTTT
clone_size: -; j_call: TRBJ2-1; d_call: -; v_call: TRBV2; cdr3_aa: CASSRPTRYNEQFF; cdr3_nt: TGTGCCAGCAGTAGACCTACTAGGTACAATGAGCAGTTCTTC
clone_size: -; j_call: TRBJ1-3; d_call: -; v_call: TRBV3-1/TRBV3-2; cdr3_aa: CASSRASSGNTIYF; cdr3_nt: TGTGCCAGCAGCCGCGCTAGCTCTGGAAACACCATATATTTT
clone_size: once; j_call: TRBJ2-2; d_call: TRBD2; v_call: TRBV5-1; cdr3_aa: CASSLVSGTTGELFF; cdr3_nt: TGCGCCAGCAGCTTGGTTAGCGGGACCACCGGGGAGCTGTTTTTT
clone_size: -; j_call: TRBJ2-1; d_call: TRBD2; v_call: TRBV3-1/TRBV3-2; cdr3_aa: CASSQVRMRGSYNEQFF; cdr3_nt: TGTGCCAGCAGCCAAGTTAGGATGCGGGGGTCCTACAATGAGCAGTTCTTC
clone_size: few; j_call: TRBJ1-2; d_call: -; v_call: TRBV18; cdr3_aa: CASSPGQGNYGYTF; cdr3_nt: TGTGCCAGCTCACCAGGCCAGGGAAACTATGGCTACACCTTC
clone_size: -; j_call: TRBJ2-1; d_call: TRBD2; v_call: TRBV5-1; cdr3_aa: CASSLDGRALNNEQFF; cdr3_nt: TGCGCCAGCAGCTTGGACGGGAGGGCCCTAAACAATGAGCAGTTCTTC
clone_size: -; j_call: TRBJ2-1; d_call: TRBD2; v_call: TRBV18; cdr3_aa: CASLGWEGPYNEQFF; cdr3_nt: TGTGCCAGCCTTGGGTGGGAGGGCCCCTACAATGAGCAGTTCTTC
clone_size: few; j_call: TRBJ2-7; d_call: TRBD1; v_call: TRBV7-9; cdr3_aa: CASQKQGINYEQYF; cdr3_nt: TGTGCCAGTCAGAAACAGGGGATAAACTACGAGCAGTACTTC
clone_size: -; j_call: TRBJ2-1; d_call: TRBD2; v_call: TRBV3-1/TRBV3-2; cdr3_aa: CASSQGEGVNNEQFF; cdr3_nt: TGTGCCAGCAGCCAAGGGGAGGGAGTGAACAATGAGCAGTTCTTC
clone_size: -; j_call: TRBJ1-6; d_call: -; v_call: TRBV3-1/TRBV3-2; cdr3_aa: CASSQDLLNSPLHF; cdr3_nt: TGTGCCAGCAGCCAAGATCTGTTGAATTCACCCCTCCACTTT
clone_size: -; j_call: TRBJ1-4; d_call: TRBD1; v_call: TRBV3-1/TRBV3-2; cdr3_aa: CASRPRGQANEKLFF; cdr3_nt: TGTGCCAGCAGGCCGAGGGGGCAGGCTAATGAAAAACTGTTTTTT
clone_size: -; j_call: TRBJ2-3; d_call: -; v_call: TRBV9; cdr3_aa: CASSVSADPTDTQYF; cdr3_nt: TGTGCCAGCAGCGTAAGCGCGGATCCCACAGATACGCAGTATTTT
clone_size: -; j_call: TRBJ2-3; d_call: -; v_call: TRBV12-5; cdr3_aa: CASGLVRNRYDTQYF; cdr3_nt: TGTGCTAGTGGTTTGGTACGCAACAGGTATGATACGCAGTATTTT
clone_size: many; j_call: TRBJ1-1; d_call: TRBD1; v_call: TRBV15; cdr3_aa: CATSRDTTGEEGTEAFF; cdr3_nt: TGTGCCACCAGCAGAGATACGACAGGGGAGGAGGGAACTGAAGCTTTCTTT
clone_size: -; j_call: TRBJ1-3; d_call: -; v_call: TRBV27; cdr3_aa: CASSPPVGGHF; cdr3_nt: TGTGCCAGCAGCCCCCCTGTAGGAGGGCATTTT
clone_size: -; j_call: TRBJ1-1; d_call: -; v_call: TRBV19; cdr3_aa: CASSDGGYENTEAFF; cdr3_nt: TGTGCCAGTAGCGACGGGGGATATGAGAACACTGAAGCTTTCTTT
clone_size: -; j_call: TRBJ1-2; d_call: -; v_call: TRBV6-5; cdr3_aa: CASSPIRINYGYTF; cdr3_nt: TGTGCCAGCAGCCCGATTAGAATCAACTATGGCTACACCTTC
clone_size: -; j_call: TRBJ2-2; d_call: -; v_call: TRBV30; cdr3_aa: CAWRRLANTGELFF; cdr3_nt: TGTGCCTGGAGAAGACTAGCGAACACCGGGGAGCTGTTTTTT
clone_size: -; j_call: TRBJ1-1; d_call: TRBD1; v_call: TRBV28; cdr3_aa: CASSQLDRGGTEAFF; cdr3_nt: TGTGCCAGCAGTCAGCTAGACAGGGGTGGCACTGAAGCTTTCTTT
clone_size: -; j_call: TRBJ2-2; d_call: -; v_call: TRBV19; cdr3_aa: CASSLRTGGLAGFAGELFF; cdr3_nt: TGTGCCAGTAGTCTCCGGACAGGGGGTCTAGCGGGATTCGCCGGGGAGCTGTTTTTT
clone_size: -; j_call: TRBJ2-1; d_call: TRBD2; v_call: TRBV5-1; cdr3_aa: CASSLPILAGANNEQFF; cdr3_nt: TGCGCCAGCAGCCTACCAATACTAGCGGGAGCGAACAATGAGCAGTTCTTC
clone_size: -; j_call: TRBJ2-1; d_call: TRBD2; v_call: TRBV19; cdr3_aa: CASSIFSGRASYNEQFF; cdr3_nt: TGTGCCAGTAGTATTTTTAGCGGGAGGGCCTCCTACAATGAGCAGTTCTTC
clone_size: -; j_call: TRBJ2-3; d_call: TRBD2; v_call: TRBV9; cdr3_aa: CASSVDATSGSSTDTQYF; cdr3_nt: TGTGCCAGCAGCGTAGACGCGACTAGCGGGAGCAGTACAGATACGCAGTATTTT
clone_size: -; j_call: TRBJ1-2; d_call: -; v_call: TRBV27; cdr3_aa: CASSLGGYYGYTF; cdr3_nt: TGTGCCAGCAGTTTAGGAGGGTACTATGGCTACACCTTC
clone_size: -; j_call: TRBJ2-3; d_call: -; v_call: TRBV9; cdr3_aa: CASSTQGDTQYF; cdr3_nt: TGTGCCAGCAGCACGCAGGGGGATACGCAGTATTTT
clone_size: -; j_call: TRBJ1-5; d_call: -; v_call: TRBV2; cdr3_aa: CASSGSEAANQPQHF; cdr3_nt: TGTGCCAGCAGTGGTAGCGAAGCGGCAAATCAGCCCCAGCATTTT
clone_size: -; j_call: TRBJ2-6; d_call: -; v_call: TRBV19; cdr3_aa: CASSTPHGGAQSSGANVLTF; cdr3_nt: TGTGCCAGTAGTACCCCACATGGTGGGGCTCAAAGCTCTGGGGCCAACGTCCTGACTTTC
clone_size: -; j_call: TRBJ1-1; d_call: -; v_call: TRBV6-1; cdr3_aa: CASSEQGFSPEAFF; cdr3_nt: TGTGCCAGCAGTGAACAGGGTTTTTCCCCTGAAGCTTTCTTT
clone_size: -; j_call: TRBJ2-3; d_call: -; v_call: TRBV5-1; cdr3_aa: CASSPLLRDTQYF; cdr3_nt: TGCGCCAGCAGCCCACTACTTCGAGATACGCAGTATTTT
clone_size: -; j_call: TRBJ2-3; d_call: TRBD2; v_call: TRBV30; cdr3_aa: CACLLLAGLTDTQYF; cdr3_nt: TGTGCCTGTTTATTACTAGCGGGCCTCACAGATACGCAGTATTTT
clone_size: -; j_call: TRBJ2-7; d_call: -; v_call: TRBV4-1; cdr3_aa: CASSQDEGRFYEQYF; cdr3_nt: TGCGCCAGCAGCCAAGATGAGGGGAGGTTTTACGAGCAGTACTTC
clone_size: -; j_call: TRBJ2-3; d_call: TRBD2; v_call: TRBV18; cdr3_aa: CASSPRAGAGDTQYF; cdr3_nt: TGTGCCAGCTCACCGAGAGCGGGAGCAGGAGATACGCAGTATTTT
clone_size: -; j_call: TRBJ2-1; d_call: -; v_call: TRBV27; cdr3_aa: CASSLPGSSYNEQFF; cdr3_nt: TGTGCCAGCAGTTTACCGGGGAGCTCCTACAATGAGCAGTTCTTC
clone_size: -; j_call: TRBJ2-7; d_call: TRBD1; v_call: TRBV5-1; cdr3_aa: CASSFTGVGSYEQYF; cdr3_nt: TGCGCCAGCAGCTTCACAGGGGTTGGGAGCTACGAGCAGTACTTC
clone_size: -; j_call: TRBJ2-4; d_call: -; v_call: TRBV7-2; cdr3_aa: CASSLAVLASIQYF; cdr3_nt: TGTGCCAGCAGCTTAGCCGTCCTAGCGAGCATTCAGTACTTC
clone_size: -; j_call: TRBJ1-5; d_call: -; v_call: TRBV4-3; cdr3_aa: CASSQDPRGYQPQHF; cdr3_nt: TGCGCCAGCAGCCAAGACCCCAGGGGCTATCAGCCCCAGCATTTT
clone_size: -; j_call: TRBJ2-5; d_call: TRBD1; v_call: TRBV29-1; cdr3_aa: CSHLSPQGAETQYF; cdr3_nt: TGCAGCCACCTCTCCCCCCAGGGGGCAGAGACCCAGTACTTC
clone_size: -; j_call: TRBJ1-2; d_call: -; v_call: TRBV6-6; cdr3_aa: CAIPYGSNGYTF; cdr3_nt: TGTGCCATCCCCTATGGGAGCAATGGCTACACCTTC
clone_size: few; j_call: TRBJ2-3; d_call: TRBD2; v_call: TRBV28; cdr3_aa: CASSSSGSSTDTQYF; cdr3_nt: TGTGCCAGCAGCTCTAGCGGGTCTAGCACAGATACGCAGTATTTT
clone_size: -; j_call: TRBJ1-4; d_call: -; v_call: TRBV30; cdr3_aa: CAWSVQGREKLFF; cdr3_nt: TGTGCCTGGAGTGTACAGGGACGGGAAAAACTGTTTTTT
clone_size: -; j_call: TRBJ1-5; d_call: -; v_call: TRBV3-1/TRBV3-2; cdr3_aa: CASSQADSSNQPQHF; cdr3_nt: TGTGCCAGCAGCCAAGCCGACAGTAGCAATCAGCCCCAGCATTTT
clone_size: few; j_call: TRBJ2-2; d_call: -; v_call: TRBV24-1; cdr3_aa: CATSGPTTANTGELFF; cdr3_nt: TGTGCCACCAGTGGTCCCACTACTGCGAACACCGGGGAGCTGTTTTTT
clone_size: -; j_call: TRBJ1-2; d_call: -; v_call: TRBV12-3/TRBV12-4; cdr3_aa: CASSLGETYGYTF; cdr3_nt: TGTGCCAGCAGTTTAGGGGAGACCTATGGCTACACCTTC
clone_size: -; j_call: TRBJ2-1; d_call: TRBD2; v_call: TRBV27; cdr3_aa: CASSSGLAGYNEQFF; cdr3_nt: TGTGCCAGCAGTTCAGGACTAGCGGGGTACAATGAGCAGTTCTTC
clone_size: -; j_call: TRBJ1-5; d_call: -; v_call: TRBV3-1/TRBV3-2; cdr3_aa: CASSPFNVEGPQHF; cdr3_nt: TGTGCCAGCAGCCCCTTTAACGTTGAGGGGCCCCAGCATTTT
clone_size: -; j_call: TRBJ1-5; d_call: -; v_call: TRBV5-6; cdr3_aa: CASSARWAVNQPQHF; cdr3_nt: TGTGCCAGCAGCGCCAGGTGGGCCGTCAATCAGCCCCAGCATTTT
clone_size: -; j_call: TRBJ2-1; d_call: -; v_call: TRBV3-1/TRBV3-2; cdr3_aa: CASSQDYNYNEQFF; cdr3_nt: TGTGCCAGCAGCCAGGACTACAACTACAATGAGCAGTTCTTC
clone_size: once; j_call: TRBJ1-1; d_call: -; v_call: TRBV6-6; cdr3_aa: CASSYSPGNTEAFF; cdr3_nt: TGTGCCAGCAGTTACTCTCCGGGAAACACTGAAGCTTTCTTT
clone_size: -; j_call: TRBJ1-1; d_call: -; v_call: TRBV4-3; cdr3_aa: CASSSAGTSNTEAFF; cdr3_nt: TGCGCCAGCAGCTCCGCCGGGACTTCGAACACTGAAGCTTTCTTT
clone_size: -; j_call: TRBJ1-2; d_call: TRBD1; v_call: TRBV15; cdr3_aa: CATSSRTGANYGYTF; cdr3_nt: TGTGCCACCAGCAGCCGGACAGGGGCTAACTATGGCTACACCTTC
clone_size: -; j_call: TRBJ2-7; d_call: TRBD1; v_call: TRBV5-1; cdr3_aa: CASSLQGRSAYEQYF; cdr3_nt: TGCGCCAGCAGCTTACAGGGGCGGTCGGCCTACGAGCAGTACTTC
clone_size: -; j_call: TRBJ2-2; d_call: -; v_call: TRBV11-3; cdr3_aa: CASSLKRGELFF; cdr3_nt: TGTGCCAGCAGCTTAAAACGGGGGGAGCTGTTTTTT
clone_size: -; j_call: TRBJ1-2; d_call: -; v_call: TRBV10-2; cdr3_aa: CASSEKHRFPYGYTF; cdr3_nt: TGCGCCAGCAGTGAAAAGCACAGGTTTCCCTATGGCTACACCTTC
clone_size: -; j_call: TRBJ1-1; d_call: -; v_call: TRBV25-1; cdr3_aa: CASSFSGEGQAFF; cdr3_nt: TGTGCCAGCAGTTTCTCGGGGGAAGGCCAAGCTTTCTTT